A selection of T cell receptor beta chains follows, all from one sample in a study. TCRdb fed the 5' RACE reads into MiXCR, producing one record per CDR3 protein. The top ten clones hold approximately 2% of a sample with tens of thousands of distinct CDR3 sequences, approximately 26% of them seen once. The sample was tumor-infiltrating Tregs sorted from the breast tumor. The receptors shown here come from a female donor with breast cancer. The CDR3 runs from the conserved cysteine through the conserved F or W. Each record gives: clone size, V gene, D gene, J gene, CDR3 DNA, CDR3 protein. A D gene is named only where the DNA matches it firmly. Where a row states a size, it is once, few, many or the class of an expanded clone; other rows omit it.

.	TRBV7-9	.	TRBJ2-6	TGTGCCAGCAGCTCTACACAGGGTAATCCTGGGGCCAACGTCCTGACTTTC	CASSSTQGNPGANVLTF
few	TRBV20-1	TRBD1	TRBJ2-3	TGCAGTGCTAGAAGTTCCAGGGGGTTGGTCACAGATACGCAGTATTTT	CSARSSRGLVTDTQYF
few	TRBV7-3	.	TRBJ2-5	TGTGCCAGCAGCAAGGGGACCCACGGGGCCCAGTACTTC	CASSKGTHGAQYF
.	TRBV5-1	TRBD2	TRBJ2-1	TGCGCCAGCAGTTCGAGACTAGCGGGAGTCGGGGAGCAGTTCTTC	CASSSRLAGVGEQFF
.	TRBV28	TRBD1	TRBJ2-5	TGTGCCAGCAGCCTGGGACAGGAAATCGGGATGGAGACCCAGTACTTC	CASSLGQEIGMETQYF
many	TRBV5-1	TRBD1	TRBJ1-1	TGCGCCAGCAGTTCCCAAGGGGGCGAGAACACTGAAGCTTTCTTT	CASSSQGGENTEAFF
many	TRBV20-1	TRBD2	TRBJ2-1	TGCAGTGCCCTACTAGCGGGTTACAATGAGCAGTTCTTC	CSALLAGYNEQFF
.	TRBV7-9	.	TRBJ2-7	TGTGCCAGCACCCCACGGTCAGGCGAGCAGTACTTC	CASTPRSGEQYF
.	TRBV4-1	.	TRBJ2-5	TGCGCCAGCAGCCCGCCCGATGCCGGGAGTCGAGAGACCCAGTACTTC	CASSPPDAGSRETQYF
many	TRBV4-1	TRBD2	TRBJ2-3	TGCGCCAGCAGCCAAGTTGGACTAGCGTCTACAGATACGCAGTATTTT	CASSQVGLASTDTQYF
few	TRBV15	.	TRBJ1-2	TGTGCCACCAGCAGAGAAATGACGGATGGCTACACCTTC	CATSREMTDGYTF
many	TRBV20-1	TRBD1	TRBJ1-1	TGCAGTACCAGACAGGGGTCCACTGAAGCTTTCTTT	CSTRQGSTEAFF
.	TRBV4-1	TRBD1	TRBJ2-3	TGCGCCAGCAGCCAAGAAGGGGGCCGGACAGATACGCAGTATTTT	CASSQEGGRTDTQYF
few	TRBV6-6	TRBD1	TRBJ2-2	TGTGCCAGCGGACAGGGGGCGCCCGGGGAGCTGTTTTTT	CASGQGAPGELFF
few	TRBV5-1	.	TRBJ1-4	TGCGCCAGCAGCTTGGCGGGGACCGATGAAAAACTGTTTTTT	CASSLAGTDEKLFF
.	TRBV6-5	.	TRBJ2-6	TGTGCCAGCAGTTCCCCCCCGCGGACCTCCTCTGGGGCCAACGTCCTGACTTTC	CASSSPPRTSSGANVLTF
few	TRBV6-5	.	TRBJ2-2	TGTGCCAGCAGTTACGACCGGTTCACCGGGGAGCTGTTTTTT	CASSYDRFTGELFF
few	TRBV6-5	.	TRBJ2-1	TGTGCCAGCAGTTACGAGGACCGGGACCCGTGGTTCTTC	CASSYEDRDPWFF
.	TRBV6-2/TRBV6-3	.	TRBJ2-4	TGTGCCAGCAGCCTTCAGGGGCCGCTAGCCAAAAACATTCAGTACTTC	CASSLQGPLAKNIQYF
many	TRBV4-1	.	TRBJ2-7	TGCGCCAGCAGTGAAGGTATTTCCCCCATCTACGAGCAGTACTTC	CASSEGISPIYEQYF
few	TRBV5-1	.	TRBJ2-3	TGCGCCAGCAGCTCGGGAGACGGAGGAGATACGCAGTATTTT	CASSSGDGGDTQYF
many	TRBV5-1	.	TRBJ1-4	TGCGCCAGCAGGACGGGAGCTTCTAATGAAAAACTGTTTTTT	CASRTGASNEKLFF
few	TRBV6-2/TRBV6-3	.	TRBJ1-2	TGTGCCAGCAGTTCGAGACCGACAGGCTACACCTTC	CASSSRPTGYTF
many	TRBV7-2	TRBD1	TRBJ1-2	TGTGCCAGCAGCGGGACAGGGATTAAAGGTGGCTACACCTTC	CASSGTGIKGGYTF
.	TRBV6-2/TRBV6-3	.	TRBJ2-7	TGTGCCAGCAGTTACAGACTGGCGGGGGCCATCCCTTTGGAGCAGTACTTC	CASSYRLAGAIPLEQYF
many	TRBV9	TRBD2	TRBJ2-1	TGTGCCAGCAGCGCAGGACTAGAGGAGCAGTTCTTC	CASSAGLEEQFF
few	TRBV2	.	TRBJ1-5	TGTGCCAGCAGTGATCCTGATCAGCCCCAGCATTTT	CASSDPDQPQHF
many	TRBV6-1	TRBD1	TRBJ1-6	TGTGCCAGCAGTGATAGGTCGAGACAGGGGGCCTATTCACCCCTCCACTTT	CASSDRSRQGAYSPLHF
.	TRBV6-6	.	TRBJ2-5	TGTGCCAGCACTGGGACGGACCAAGAGACCCAGTACTTC	CASTGTDQETQYF
.	TRBV15	TRBD2	TRBJ2-7	TGTGCCACCAGCAGACCGCCGACTAGCGGGGGCTACGAGCAGTACTTC	CATSRPPTSGGYEQYF
.	TRBV6-2/TRBV6-3	TRBD1	TRBJ2-1	TGTGCCAGCAGACCTCATGGGACAGGGGGCCCCAGCTCCTACAATGAGCAGCTCTTC	CASRPHGTGGPSSYNEQLF
few	TRBV5-1	.	TRBJ1-6	TGCGCCAGCAGACAGGACGATTCACCCCTCCACTTT	CASRQDDSPLHF
.	TRBV12-3/TRBV12-4	.	TRBJ1-4	TGTGCCAGCAGTCTGGCGGAAACGGAAAAACTGTTTTTT	CASSLAETEKLFF
few	TRBV29-1	.	TRBJ2-1	TGCAGCGCTAGGACTGGGTACAATGAGCAGTTCTTC	CSARTGYNEQFF
few	TRBV25-1	TRBD1	TRBJ2-1	TGTGCCAGCAGTGCCGCAGGGGGCAGCGCCTACAATGAGCAGTTCTTC	CASSAAGGSAYNEQFF
.	TRBV7-9	TRBD2	TRBJ2-4	TGTGCCAGCAGCTTGGGGGGGGCCAAAAACATTCAGTACTTC	CASSLGGAKNIQYF
many	TRBV12-3/TRBV12-4	TRBD1	TRBJ1-6	TGTGCCAGCAGCGCAACAGGGGGCGTGGAATCACCCCTCCACTTT	CASSATGGVESPLHF
.	TRBV6-2/TRBV6-3	.	TRBJ2-3	TGTGCCAGCAGTTATACCGGTGGGAGAGTCACAGATACGCAGTATTTT	CASSYTGGRVTDTQYF
few	TRBV5-1	.	TRBJ2-1	TGCGCCAGCAGCCCGGTGGGGGGCCACAATGAGCAGTTCTTC	CASSPVGGHNEQFF
few	TRBV4-1	.	TRBJ2-1	TGCGCCAGCAGCCTTCCGACTCATTTAAAAGGGCAGTTCTTC	CASSLPTHLKGQFF
.	TRBV12-3/TRBV12-4	.	TRBJ2-3	TGTGCCAGCAGCGGCAGCACAGATACGCAGTATTTT	CASSGSTDTQYF